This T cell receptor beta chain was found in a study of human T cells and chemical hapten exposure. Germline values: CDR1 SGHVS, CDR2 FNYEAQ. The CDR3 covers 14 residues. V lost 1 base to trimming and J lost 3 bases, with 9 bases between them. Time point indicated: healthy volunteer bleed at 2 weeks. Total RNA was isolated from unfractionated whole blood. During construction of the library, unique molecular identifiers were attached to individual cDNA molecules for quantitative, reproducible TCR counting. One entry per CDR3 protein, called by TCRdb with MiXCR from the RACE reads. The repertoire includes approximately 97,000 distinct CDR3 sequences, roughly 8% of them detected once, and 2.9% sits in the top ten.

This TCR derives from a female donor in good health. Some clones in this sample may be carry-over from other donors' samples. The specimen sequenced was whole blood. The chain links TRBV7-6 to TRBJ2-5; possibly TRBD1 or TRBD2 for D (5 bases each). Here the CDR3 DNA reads TGTGCCAGCAGCTTAGGTGGGACGGAAGAGACCCAGTACTTC. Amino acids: CASSLGGTEETQYF.